A selection of T cell receptor beta chains follows, all from one sample in a study of vaccination and CD4 T cells after COVID-19. Each CDR3 protein is one row after TCRdb ran MiXCR on the PCR reads. The sample yields about 7,600 distinct CDR3 sequences, under 35% seen once. Antigen specificity for these receptors is unknown. Sequencing was performed on CD4+ T cells from blood, cultured in vitro. The receptors originated from a human donor in good health. CDR3s include the opening cysteine and the closing phenylalanine or tryptophan. The order of the fields is V gene, D gene, clone size, J gene, CDR3 DNA, CDR3 protein. D genes are given only for firm matches. For some rows the clone size is stated as once, few or many, or as a class when expanded; others skip it.

>TRBV24-1|NA|few|TRBJ2-5
TGTGCCACCAGTGATTTGACGGGCTACCAAGAGACCCAGTACTTC
CATSDLTGYQETQYF
>TRBV6-5|TRBD1|NA|TRBJ2-2
TGTGCCAGCAGTTACGCTGCAGGGGGTATCGGGGAGCTGTTTTTT
CASSYAAGGIGELFF
>TRBV28|TRBD1|NA|TRBJ1-1
TGTGCCAGCAGAACCACAGGGGACACTGAAGCTTTCTTT
CASRTTGDTEAFF
>TRBV27|TRBD2|few|TRBJ2-3
TGTGCCAGCAGTCCTCGACTAGCGGGAACCTCGAGAGATACGCAGTATTTT
CASSPRLAGTSRDTQYF
>TRBV20-1|TRBD2|few|TRBJ2-3
TGCAGTGCGCAGGGACTAGCGGACAGCACAGATACGCAGTATTTT
CSAQGLADSTDTQYF
>TRBV20-1|NA|NA|TRBJ2-2
TGCAGTGCTAGTAGAAGGGCGGACACCGGGGAGCTGTTTTTT
CSASRRADTGELFF
>TRBV20-1|NA|few|TRBJ1-1
TGCAGTGCTGCACCGGCAGGGGTGGGTGAAGCTTTCTTT
CSAAPAGVGEAFF
>TRBV6-2/TRBV6-3|TRBD2|few|TRBJ2-7
TGTGCCAGCGTCCTAGCGGGAGGGCCCGGGGAGCAGTACTTC
CASVLAGGPGEQYF
>TRBV24-1|NA|NA|TRBJ2-1
TGTGCCACCAGTGATCCGGACTTTGCCGCCTACAATGAGCAGTTCTTC
CATSDPDFAAYNEQFF
>TRBV6-1|TRBD1|once|TRBJ1-1
TGTGCCAGCGGAAACAGGGGGGTTTGGGCTGAAGCTTTCTTT
CASGNRGVWAEAFF
>TRBV12-2|NA|NA|TRBJ1-1
TGTGCAAGTCGCTTAGTATTGTCAGGACAAAAAATGAACACTGAAGCTTTCTTT
CASRLVLSGQKMNTEAFF
>TRBV15|NA|few|TRBJ2-4
TGTGCCACCAGCAGAGATGTAGCGAGGAAAGGCATTCAGTACTTC
CATSRDVARKGIQYF
>TRBV6-1|NA|few|TRBJ2-3
TGTGCCAGCGAAGCGGGACAGGCCACAGATACGCAGTATTTT
CASEAGQATDTQYF
>TRBV6-1|NA|medium-sized|TRBJ1-1
TGTGCCAGCAGTGAGCATACAGGGTGGAACACTGAAGCTTTCTTT
CASSEHTGWNTEAFF
>TRBV19|NA|NA|TRBJ2-3
TGTGCCAGTAGCCAAAACGGGGAGGTTACAGATACGCAGTATTTT
CASSQNGEVTDTQYF
>TRBV30|NA|NA|TRBJ1-2
TGTGCCTGGAGTGCCCATTCGGGGTGGGCCTATGGCTACACCTTC
CAWSAHSGWAYGYTF
>TRBV19|TRBD1|NA|TRBJ1-6
TGTGCCAGTAGTATAAGGACAGGGGGGAATTCACCCCTCCACTTT
CASSIRTGGNSPLHF
>TRBV7-2|NA|few|TRBJ2-5
TGTGCCAGCAGCTTAAACCAAGAGACCCAGTACTTC
CASSLNQETQYF
>TRBV18|NA|NA|TRBJ2-3
TGTGCCAGCTCACCAATCACAGATACGCAGTATTTT
CASSPITDTQYF
>TRBV10-3|NA|few|TRBJ2-5
TGTGCCATCAGCCCTGTGGAAAAATGGGAGACCCAGTACTTC
CAISPVEKWETQYF
>TRBV2|NA|NA|TRBJ2-7
TGTGCCAGCAGGAGTGGTAGTCTAGAAGGCGAGCAGTACTTC
CASRSGSLEGEQYF
>TRBV4-1|NA|large|TRBJ1-2
TGCGCCAGCAGCCAAGGGACATTCGGTGGCTACACCTTC
CASSQGTFGGYTF
>TRBV20-1|TRBD1|few|TRBJ2-5
TGCAGTGCTAGAGACACAGGGGTCGGGGAGACCCAGTACTTC
CSARDTGVGETQYF
>TRBV7-9|TRBD2|NA|TRBJ2-3
TGTGCCAGCAGCGCGGGGACTAGAGCTGCAGATACGCAGTATTTT
CASSAGTRAADTQYF
>TRBV6-4|TRBD2|few|TRBJ2-3
TGTGCCAGCACCTTCAAAGCGGGAGACAAAGATACGCAGTATTTT
CASTFKAGDKDTQYF
>TRBV5-1|NA|NA|TRBJ2-3
TGCGCCAGCAGCTTGGGTGTGGTCGGGCGCACAGATACGCAGTATTTT
CASSLGVVGRTDTQYF
>TRBV20-1|TRBD1|NA|TRBJ2-1
TGCAGTGCTAGGAAGATTGACAGGGACGGCAATGAGCAGTTCTTC
CSARKIDRDGNEQFF
>TRBV7-2|TRBD1|NA|TRBJ1-2
TGTGCCAGCAGCTTAGGAGGGGGCGCCCACTATGGCTACACCTTC
CASSLGGGAHYGYTF
>TRBV27|TRBD2|few|TRBJ2-7
TGTGCCAGCAGTCCCCGGACTAGCGCGAGCTCCTACGAGCAGTACTTC
CASSPRTSASSYEQYF
>TRBV14|TRBD1|NA|TRBJ2-7
TGTGCCAGCAGCCAATGGCGTAGGGACAGCCACTACGAGCAGTACTTC
CASSQWRRDSHYEQYF
>TRBV27|TRBD1|NA|TRBJ1-1
TGTGCCAGCAGTTTGAGGGCTACCACACCCTGGACAGGGAATAGGATGAACACTGAAGCTTTCTTT
CASSLRATTPWTGNRMNTEAFF
>TRBV10-3|NA|NA|TRBJ2-1
TGTGCCATCAGTGGAGTGACATGGGAGCTGAATGAGCAGTTCTTC
CAISGVTWELNEQFF
>TRBV6-5|NA|NA|TRBJ1-2
TGTGCCAGCAGTTACGGGAGAACTTCTAACTATGGCTACACCTTC
CASSYGRTSNYGYTF